The source of this T cell receptor beta chain is a study of CD8 T cells in ankylosing spondylitis. Notes on this clonotype: The target antigen is unknown.

Study-wide results and limits: Both synovial fluid and blood in reactive arthritis had previously been reported to carry some motif variants. Apparently characteristic of ankylosing spondylitis blood was a TCR beta motif (about 8 highly homologous variants).

The CDR3 is 12 amino acids. V was cut by 4 bases and J by 0 bases, with 4 bases left in between. The germline CDR1 and CDR2 sequences are SQVTM and ANQGSEA. TCRdb itself ran the 5' RACE reads through MiXCR, one entry per CDR3 protein. Among about 390,000 distinct CDR3 sequences, about a fifth were seen once, and the ten largest hold less than 20%. The sequence derives from a male donor with ankylosing spondylitis. Sequenced: blood, either unsorted or a sorted T cell fraction (not recorded which). V is TRBV29-1 and J is TRBJ1-3; no firm D call. The CDR3, as DNA: TGCAGCGTTGCCTACTCTGGAAACACCATATATTTT. Protein sequence: CSVAYSGNTIYF.